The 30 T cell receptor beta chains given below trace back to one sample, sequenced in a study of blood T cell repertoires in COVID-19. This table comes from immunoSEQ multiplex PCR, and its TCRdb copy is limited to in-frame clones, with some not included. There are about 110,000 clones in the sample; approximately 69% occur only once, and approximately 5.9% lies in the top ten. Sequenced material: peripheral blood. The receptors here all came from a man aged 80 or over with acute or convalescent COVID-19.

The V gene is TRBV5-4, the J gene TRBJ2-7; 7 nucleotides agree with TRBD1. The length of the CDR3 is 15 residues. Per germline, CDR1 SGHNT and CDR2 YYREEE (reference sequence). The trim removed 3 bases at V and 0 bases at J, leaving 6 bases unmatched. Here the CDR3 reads CASSSRGTISYEQYF. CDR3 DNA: TGTGCCAGCAGCTCCAGGGGGACAATCTCCTACGAGCAGTACTTC.

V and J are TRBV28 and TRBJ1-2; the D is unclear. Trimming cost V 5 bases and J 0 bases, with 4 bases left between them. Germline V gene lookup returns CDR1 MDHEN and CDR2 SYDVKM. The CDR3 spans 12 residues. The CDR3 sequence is CASSLPNYGYTF. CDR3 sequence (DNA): TGTGCCAGCAGTCTTCCTAACTATGGCTACACCTTC.

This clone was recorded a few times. CDR3 coding DNA: TGCGCCAGCAGCTCGGGACTAGGGGGCGAGCAGTTCTTC. Translation gives CASSSGLGGEQFF. The chain carries TRBV5-1 and TRBJ2-1; possibly TRBD2 for D (8 bases). The V end was cut by 3 bases, the J end by 10 bases, with 14 bases between. This CDR3 has 13 residues. Germline V gene sequence: CDR1 SGHRS, CDR2 YFSETQ. The whole variable domain, remainder taken from reference TRBV5-1 and TRBJ2-1, is KAGVTQTPRYLIKTRGQQVTLSCSPISGHRSVSWYQQTPGQGLQFLFEYFSETQRNKGNFPGRFSGRQFSNSRSEMNVSTLELGDSALYLCASSSGLGGEQFFGPGTRLTVL.

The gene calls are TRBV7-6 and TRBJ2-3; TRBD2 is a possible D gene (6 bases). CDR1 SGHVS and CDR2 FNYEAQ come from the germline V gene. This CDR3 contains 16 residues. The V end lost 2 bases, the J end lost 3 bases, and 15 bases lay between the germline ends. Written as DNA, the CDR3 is TGTGCCAGCAGCTTATCATGGAGGGCCGGTACAGATACGCAGTATTTT. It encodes CASSLSWRAGTDTQYF. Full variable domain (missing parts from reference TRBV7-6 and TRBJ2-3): GAGVSQSPRYKVTKRGQDVALRCDPISGHVSLYWYRQALGQGPEFLTYFNYEAQQDKSGLPNDRFSAERPEGSISTLTIQRTEQRDSAMYRCASSLSWRAGTDTQYFGPGTRLTVL.

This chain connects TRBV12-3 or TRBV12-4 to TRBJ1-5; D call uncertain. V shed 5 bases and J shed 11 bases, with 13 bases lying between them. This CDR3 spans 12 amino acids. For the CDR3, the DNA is TGTGCCAGCAGTCTGAGATCCCACGCCCAGCATTTT. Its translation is CASSLRSHAQHF.

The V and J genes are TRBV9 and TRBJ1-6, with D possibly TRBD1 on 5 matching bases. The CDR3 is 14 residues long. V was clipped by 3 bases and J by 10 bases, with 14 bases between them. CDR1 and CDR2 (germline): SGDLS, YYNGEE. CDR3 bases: TGTGCCAGCAGCGCAGCAGGGTTGGTCTCACCCCTCCACTTT. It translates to CASSAAGLVSPLHF.

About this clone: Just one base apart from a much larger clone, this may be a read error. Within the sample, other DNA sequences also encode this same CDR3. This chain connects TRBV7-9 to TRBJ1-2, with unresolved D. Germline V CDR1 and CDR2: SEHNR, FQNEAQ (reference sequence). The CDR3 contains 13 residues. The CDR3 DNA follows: TGTGCCAGCAGCTTGGACGGGATCTATGGCTACACTTTC. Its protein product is CASSLDGIYGYTF.

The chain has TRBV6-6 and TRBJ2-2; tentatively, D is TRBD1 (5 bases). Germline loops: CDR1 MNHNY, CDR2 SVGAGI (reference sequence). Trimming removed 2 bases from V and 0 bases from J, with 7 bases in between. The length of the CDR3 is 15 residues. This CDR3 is CASSYRGANTGELFF. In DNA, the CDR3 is TGTGCCAGCAGTTACAGGGGTGCGAACACCGGGGAGCTGTTTTTT.

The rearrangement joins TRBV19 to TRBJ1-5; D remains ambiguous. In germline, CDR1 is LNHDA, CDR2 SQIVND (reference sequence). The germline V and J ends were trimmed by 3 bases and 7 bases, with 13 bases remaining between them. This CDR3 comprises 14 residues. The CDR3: CASSIPPTGQPQHF. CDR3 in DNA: TGTGCCAGTAGTATCCCCCCAACGGGGCAGCCCCAGCATTTT.

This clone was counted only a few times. In DNA, the CDR3 is TGTGCCAGCAGTTATCGGACATCTGGAAACACCATATATTTT. This sequence encodes CASSYRTSGNTIYF. This rearrangement joins TRBV6-5 to TRBJ1-3; maybe TRBD1 (5 bases). The CDR3 length is 14 residues. Germline V lookup: CDR1 MNHEY, CDR2 SVGAGI. Trimming took off 3 bases at V and 1 base at J, with 7 bases between the two ends.

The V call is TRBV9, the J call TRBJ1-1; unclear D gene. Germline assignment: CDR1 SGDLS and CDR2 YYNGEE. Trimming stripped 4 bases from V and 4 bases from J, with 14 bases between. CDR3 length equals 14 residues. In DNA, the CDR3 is TGTGCCAGCAGCCCGAGGGCGGCACGCACTGAAGCTTTCTTT. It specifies CASSPRAARTEAFF.

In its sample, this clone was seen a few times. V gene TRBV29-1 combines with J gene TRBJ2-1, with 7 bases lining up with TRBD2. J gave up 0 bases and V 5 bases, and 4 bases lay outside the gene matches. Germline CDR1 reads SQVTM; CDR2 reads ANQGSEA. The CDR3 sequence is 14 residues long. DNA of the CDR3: TGCAGCGTTCGGGAGGTGAGCTCCTACAATGAGCAGTTCTTC. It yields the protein CSVREVSSYNEQFF.

The CDR3 DNA is TGTGCCAGCAGAGCTACAGGGGTCGTAGCTGAAGCTTTCTTT. It encodes CASRATGVVAEAFF. The chain couples TRBV28 to TRBJ1-1; TRBD1 agrees at 7 bases. CDR1 is MDHEN, CDR2 SYDVKM, per germline. The CDR3 runs to 14 residues. After removal of 6 bases from V and 6 bases from J, the junction contained 10 bases not matched to a gene.

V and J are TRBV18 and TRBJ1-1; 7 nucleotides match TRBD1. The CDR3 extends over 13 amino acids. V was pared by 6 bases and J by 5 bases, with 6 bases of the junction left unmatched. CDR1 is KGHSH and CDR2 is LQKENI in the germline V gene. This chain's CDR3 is CASSPTRGTEAFF. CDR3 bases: TGTGCCAGCTCTCCCACCAGGGGGACTGAAGCTTTCTTT.

The CDR3 nucleotides are TGTGCCAGCAGTAAGTGGACAGGGACTGGGGCCAACGTCCTGACTTTC. Protein: CASSKWTGTGANVLTF. This chain uses TRBV27 with TRBJ2-6, with 8 bases identical to TRBD1. Per the germline V gene, CDR1 is MNHEY and CDR2 is SMNVEV (reference sequence). V shed 5 bases and J 2 bases; nucleotides not matched to a gene: 5. CDR3 length: 16 residues.

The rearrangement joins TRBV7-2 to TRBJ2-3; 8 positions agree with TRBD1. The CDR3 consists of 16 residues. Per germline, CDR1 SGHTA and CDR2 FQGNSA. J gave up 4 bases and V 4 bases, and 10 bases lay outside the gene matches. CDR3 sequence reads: CASSSRIGQGSDTQYF. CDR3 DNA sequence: TGTGCCAGCAGCTCTAGGATTGGACAGGGATCAGATACGCAGTATTTT.

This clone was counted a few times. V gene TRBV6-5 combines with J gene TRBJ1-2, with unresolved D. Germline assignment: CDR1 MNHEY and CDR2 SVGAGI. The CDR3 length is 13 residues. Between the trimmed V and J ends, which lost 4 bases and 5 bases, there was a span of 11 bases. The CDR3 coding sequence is TGTGCCAGCAGTTCCTTCGAGAGATATGGCTACACCTTC. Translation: CASSSFERYGYTF.

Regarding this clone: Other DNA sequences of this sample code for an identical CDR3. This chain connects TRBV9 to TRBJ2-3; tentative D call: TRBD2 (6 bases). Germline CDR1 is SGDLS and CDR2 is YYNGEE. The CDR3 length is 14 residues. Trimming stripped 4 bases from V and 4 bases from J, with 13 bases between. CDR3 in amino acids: CASSPGGGPDTQYF. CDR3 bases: TGTGCCAGCAGCCCCGGGGGAGGTCCAGATACGCAGTATTTT.

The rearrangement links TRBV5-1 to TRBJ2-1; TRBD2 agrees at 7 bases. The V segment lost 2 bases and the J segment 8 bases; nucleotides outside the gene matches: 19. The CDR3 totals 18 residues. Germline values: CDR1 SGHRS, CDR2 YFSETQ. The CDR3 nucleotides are TGCGCCAGCAGCTTTGGTGAACGAGCTGGCGGGAGTAGGGATGAGCAGTTCTTC. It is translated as CASSFGERAGGSRDEQFF.

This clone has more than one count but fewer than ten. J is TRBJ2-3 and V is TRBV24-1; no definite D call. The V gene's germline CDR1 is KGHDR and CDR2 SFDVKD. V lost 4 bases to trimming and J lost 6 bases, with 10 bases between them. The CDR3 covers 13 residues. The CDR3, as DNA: TGTGCCACCAGTGACCAATACACGGATACGCAGTATTTT. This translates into CATSDQYTDTQYF.

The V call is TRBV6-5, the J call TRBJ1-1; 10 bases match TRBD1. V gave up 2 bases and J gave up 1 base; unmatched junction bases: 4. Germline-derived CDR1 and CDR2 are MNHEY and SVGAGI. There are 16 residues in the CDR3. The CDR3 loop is CASSYGTGVGNTEAFF. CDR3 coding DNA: TGTGCCAGCAGTTACGGGACAGGGGTGGGGAACACTGAAGCTTTCTTT.

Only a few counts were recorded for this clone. CDR3 sequence (DNA): TGTGCCAGCAGTTTAGCTCGCTACGAGCAGTACTTC. Protein sequence: CASSLARYEQYF. The chain has TRBV12-3 or TRBV12-4 and TRBJ2-7, with D uncertain. V was clipped by 0 bases and J by 3 bases, with 3 bases between them. CDR3 length: 12 amino acids.

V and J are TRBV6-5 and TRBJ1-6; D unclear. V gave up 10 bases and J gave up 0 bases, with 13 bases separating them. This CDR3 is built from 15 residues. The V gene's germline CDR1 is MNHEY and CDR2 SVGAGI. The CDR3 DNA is TGTGCCACATGTGGAGGACGCTCCTATAATTCACCCCTCCACTTT. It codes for CATCGGRSYNSPLHF.

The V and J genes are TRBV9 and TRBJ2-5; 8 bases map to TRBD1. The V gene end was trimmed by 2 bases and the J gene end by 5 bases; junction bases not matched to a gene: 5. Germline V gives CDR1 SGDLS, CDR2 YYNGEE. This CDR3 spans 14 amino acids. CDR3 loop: CASSVTGAGETQYF. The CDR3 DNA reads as TGTGCCAGCAGCGTGACAGGGGCGGGGGAGACCCAGTACTTC.

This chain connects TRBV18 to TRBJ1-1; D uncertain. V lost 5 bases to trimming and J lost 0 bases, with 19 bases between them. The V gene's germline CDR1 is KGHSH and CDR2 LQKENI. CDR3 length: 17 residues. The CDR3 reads CASSTSQEGIMNTEAFF. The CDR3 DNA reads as TGTGCCAGCTCAACCAGTCAAGAGGGTATTATGAACACTGAAGCTTTCTTT.

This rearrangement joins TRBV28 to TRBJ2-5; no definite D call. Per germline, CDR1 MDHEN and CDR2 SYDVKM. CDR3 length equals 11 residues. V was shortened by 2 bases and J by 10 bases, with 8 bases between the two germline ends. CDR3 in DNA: TGTGCCAGCAGTTTAGGCCTCAGCCAGTACTTC. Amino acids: CASSLGLSQYF.

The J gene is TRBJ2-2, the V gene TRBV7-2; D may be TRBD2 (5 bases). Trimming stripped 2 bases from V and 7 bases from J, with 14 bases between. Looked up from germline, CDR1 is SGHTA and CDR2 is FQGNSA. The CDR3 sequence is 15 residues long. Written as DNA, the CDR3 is TGTGCCAGCAGCTTAAGTTTAGGGAGTCACGGGGAGCTGTTTTTT. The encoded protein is CASSLSLGSHGELFF.

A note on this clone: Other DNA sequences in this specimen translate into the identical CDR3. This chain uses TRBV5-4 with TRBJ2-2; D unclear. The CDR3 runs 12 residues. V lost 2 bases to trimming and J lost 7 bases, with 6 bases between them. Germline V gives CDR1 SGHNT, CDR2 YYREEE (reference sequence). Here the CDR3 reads CASSFGGGELFF. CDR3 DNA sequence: TGTGCCAGCAGCTTCGGTGGCGGGGAGCTGTTTTTT. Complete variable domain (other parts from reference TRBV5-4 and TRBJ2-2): ETGVTQSPTHLIKTRGQQVTLRCSSQSGHNTVSWYQQALGQGPQFIFQYYREEENGRGNFPPRFSGLQFPNYSSELNVNALELDDSALYLCASSFGGGELFFGEGSRLTVL.

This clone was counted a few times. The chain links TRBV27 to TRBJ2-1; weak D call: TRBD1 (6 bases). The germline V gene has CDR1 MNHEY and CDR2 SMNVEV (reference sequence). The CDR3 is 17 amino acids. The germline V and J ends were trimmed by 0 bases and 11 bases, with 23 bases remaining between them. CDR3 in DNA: TGTGCCAGCAGTTTATCTGCACACAGTGGGAACACAGGGCAGCAGTTCTTC. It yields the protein CASSLSAHSGNTGQQFF.

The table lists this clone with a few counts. The CDR3, as DNA: TGCAGCGTTAACTCGCAGGGTTCTAACTATGGCTACACCTTC. Its translation: CSVNSQGSNYGYTF. The chain joins TRBV29-1 to TRBJ1-2, with D possibly being TRBD1 (5 bases). CDR3 length: 14 residues. Trimming cost V 5 bases and J 0 bases, with 13 bases left between them. CDR1 and CDR2 (germline): SQVTM, ANQGSEA.